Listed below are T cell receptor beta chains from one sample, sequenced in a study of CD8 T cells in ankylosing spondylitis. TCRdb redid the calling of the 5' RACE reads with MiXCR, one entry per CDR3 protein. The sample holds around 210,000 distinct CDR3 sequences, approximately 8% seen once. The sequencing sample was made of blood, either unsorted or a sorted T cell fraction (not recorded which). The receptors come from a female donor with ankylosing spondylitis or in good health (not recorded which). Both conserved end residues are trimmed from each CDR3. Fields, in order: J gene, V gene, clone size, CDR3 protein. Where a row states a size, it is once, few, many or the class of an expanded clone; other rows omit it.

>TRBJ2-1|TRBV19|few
ASSIYWSSYNEQF
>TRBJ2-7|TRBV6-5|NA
ASTASRSDEQY
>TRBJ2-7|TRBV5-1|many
ASRDYHEQY
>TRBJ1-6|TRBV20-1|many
SASSEYNSPLH
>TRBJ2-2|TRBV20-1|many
SARYRGQSGELF
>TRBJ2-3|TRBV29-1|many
SVGTVGRADTQY
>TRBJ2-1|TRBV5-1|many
ASSLRQGTYNEQF
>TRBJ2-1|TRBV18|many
ASSPWGEPDYNEQF
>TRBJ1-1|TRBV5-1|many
ASSLEQPPGDEAF
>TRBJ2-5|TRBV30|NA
AWSDLAGTQY
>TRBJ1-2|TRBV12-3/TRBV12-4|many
ASTFRGNYGYT
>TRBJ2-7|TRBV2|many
ASRQVLEQY
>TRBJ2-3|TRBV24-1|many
ATRDRAEGTQY
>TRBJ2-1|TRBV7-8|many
ASSLGLANSNEQF
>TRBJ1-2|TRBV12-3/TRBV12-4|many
ASSLAGTDYGYT
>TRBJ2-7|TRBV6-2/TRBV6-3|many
ASRARRERNEQY
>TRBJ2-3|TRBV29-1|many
SVCPSTDTQY
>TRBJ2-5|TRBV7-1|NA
ASSSNGQTGMETQY
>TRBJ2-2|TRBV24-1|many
ATSDRSGTANTGELF
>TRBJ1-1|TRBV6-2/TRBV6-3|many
ASTRRGVAEAF
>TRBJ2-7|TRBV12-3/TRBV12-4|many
ASSSGVYEQY
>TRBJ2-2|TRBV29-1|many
SVEKGGRGSNTGELF
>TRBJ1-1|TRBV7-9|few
ASSLGRKGTEAF
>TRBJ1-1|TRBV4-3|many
ASSLRGGTEAF
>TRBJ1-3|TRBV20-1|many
SARAGDFSGNTIY
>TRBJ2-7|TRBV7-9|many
ASSSAGSEQY
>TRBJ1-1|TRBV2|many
ASSGWGEAF
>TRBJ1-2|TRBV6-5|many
ASSYSLGRTVDGYT
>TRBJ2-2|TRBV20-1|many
SAARGTSGSFGELF
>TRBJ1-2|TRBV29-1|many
SVDPFRQGSNYGYT
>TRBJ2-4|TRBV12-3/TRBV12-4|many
ASSPSGSSNIQY
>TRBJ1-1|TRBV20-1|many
SAREGRVFSEAF
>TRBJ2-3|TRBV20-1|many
SARDMMASEGDTQY
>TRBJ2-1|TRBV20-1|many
SASGTSGTGNEQF
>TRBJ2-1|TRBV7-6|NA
ASSLAGNVAGGSYNEQF
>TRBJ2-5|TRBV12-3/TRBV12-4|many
ASSPGETQY
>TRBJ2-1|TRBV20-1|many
SASGHNEQF
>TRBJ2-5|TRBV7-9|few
ASSSGQETQY
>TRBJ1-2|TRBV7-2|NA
ASSATILQGAYGYT
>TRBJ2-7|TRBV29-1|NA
SVRTTLEQY
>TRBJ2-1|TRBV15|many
ATSRDGAAYNEQF
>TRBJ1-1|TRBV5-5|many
ASSLGDGQGAKDTEAF
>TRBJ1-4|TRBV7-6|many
ASSSPGRKGNEKLF
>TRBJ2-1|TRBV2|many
ASDTSGSGEQF
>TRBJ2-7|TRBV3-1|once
ASSQDLGTASYAQY
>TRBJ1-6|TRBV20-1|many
SPRPGQAPSSPLH
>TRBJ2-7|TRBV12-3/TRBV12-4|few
ASSLWQREQY
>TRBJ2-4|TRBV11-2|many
ASSFSGAKNIQY
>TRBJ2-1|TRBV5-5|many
ASSGTHSSYNEQF
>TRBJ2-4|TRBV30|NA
AWSARGFYIQY